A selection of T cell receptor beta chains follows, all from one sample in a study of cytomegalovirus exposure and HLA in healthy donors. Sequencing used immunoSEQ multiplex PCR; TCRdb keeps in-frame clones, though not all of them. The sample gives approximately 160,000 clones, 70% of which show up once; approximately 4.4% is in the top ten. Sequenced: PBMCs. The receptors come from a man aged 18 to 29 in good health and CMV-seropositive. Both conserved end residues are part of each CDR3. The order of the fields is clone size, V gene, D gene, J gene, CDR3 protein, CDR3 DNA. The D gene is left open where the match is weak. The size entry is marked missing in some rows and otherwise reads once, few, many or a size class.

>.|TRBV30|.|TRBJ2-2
CAWRSGGELFF
TGTGCCTGGAGGAGTGGCGGGGAGCTGTTTTTT
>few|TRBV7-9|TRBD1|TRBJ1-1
CASSLSSQRTGDWYTEAFF
TGTGCCAGCAGCTTATCATCCCAAAGGACAGGGGATTGGTACACTGAAGCTTTCTTT
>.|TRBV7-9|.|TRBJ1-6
CASSLDNAPLHF
TGTGCCAGCAGCTTAGACAATGCACCCCTCCACTTT
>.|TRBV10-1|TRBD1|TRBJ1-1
CASSESKAGGGTEAFF
TGCGCCAGCAGTGAGTCGAAGGCAGGGGGAGGTACTGAAGCTTTCTTT
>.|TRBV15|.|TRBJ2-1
CATARVRGVSYNEQFF
TGTGCCACCGCCCGGGTTCGCGGGGTCTCCTACAATGAGCAGTTCTTC
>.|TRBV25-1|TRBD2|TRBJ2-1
CASSDIKTSGGADEQFF
TGTGCCAGCAGTGACATCAAGACTAGCGGGGGGGCTGATGAGCAGTTCTTC
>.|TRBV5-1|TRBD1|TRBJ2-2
CASSLRGPDTGELFF
TGCGCCAGCAGCTTGAGGGGGCCCGACACCGGGGAGCTGTTTTTT
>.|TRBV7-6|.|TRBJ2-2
CASSLEQPRYTGELFF
TGTGCCAGCAGCTTAGAACAGCCTCGTTACACCGGGGAGCTGTTTTTT
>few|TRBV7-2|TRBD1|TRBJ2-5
CASSLGTGGQETQYF
TGTGCCAGCAGCTTAGGGACAGGGGGCCAAGAGACCCAGTACTTC
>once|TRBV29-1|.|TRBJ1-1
CSVEDLRRSAEAFF
TGCAGCGTTGAAGATCTTCGCAGGTCTGCTGAAGCTTTCTTT
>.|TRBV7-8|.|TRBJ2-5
CASTLREASWQETQYF
TGTGCCAGCACTCTAAGGGAGGCTAGCTGGCAAGAGACCCAGTACTTC
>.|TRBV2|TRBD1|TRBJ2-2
CASSVPLDRGKTGELFF
TGTGCCAGCAGTGTCCCTCTCGACAGGGGAAAAACCGGGGAGCTGTTTTTT
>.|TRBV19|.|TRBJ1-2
CASSIGGLSYGYTF
TGTGCCAGTAGTATAGGTGGACTATCTTATGGCTACACCTTC
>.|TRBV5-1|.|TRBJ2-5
CASRVEGETQYF
TGCGCCAGCAGAGTCGAGGGAGAGACCCAGTACTTC
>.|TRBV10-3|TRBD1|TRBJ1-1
CASLPGQGANTEAFF
TGTGCCAGCCTACCGGGACAGGGGGCAAACACTGAAGCTTTCTTT
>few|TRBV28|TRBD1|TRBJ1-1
CASSLPNPFGQGALERLRPEAFF
TGTGCCAGCAGTCTTCCCAACCCCTTCGGACAGGGGGCGTTGGAGCGTTTACGGCCTGAAGCTTTCTTT
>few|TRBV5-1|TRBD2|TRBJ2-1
CASSSRGVAGGPKNEQFF
TGCGCCAGCAGCTCCCGCGGGGTAGCGGGAGGGCCTAAGAATGAGCAGTTCTTC
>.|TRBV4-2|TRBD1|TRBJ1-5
CASSRGQGEAQPQHF
TGTGCCAGCAGCCGGGGGCAGGGGGAAGCTCAGCCCCAGCATTTT
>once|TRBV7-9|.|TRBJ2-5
CASSLLRQQETQYF
TGTGCCAGCAGCCTTCTGAGACAGCAAGAGACCCAGTACTTC
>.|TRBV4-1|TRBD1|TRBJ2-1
CASSQGGTAYNEQFF
TGCGCCAGCAGCCAAGGAGGGACAGCGTACAATGAGCAGTTCTTC
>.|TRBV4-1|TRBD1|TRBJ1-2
CASSPQGAVGGYTF
TGCGCCAGCAGCCCACAGGGGGCTGTTGGCGGCTACACCTTC
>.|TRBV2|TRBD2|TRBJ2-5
CASSERSGRIQETQYF
TGTGCCAGCAGTGAAAGGAGCGGGAGAATCCAAGAGACCCAGTACTTC
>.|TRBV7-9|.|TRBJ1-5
CASSPSGEAQPQHF
TGTGCCAGCAGCCCTTCGGGGGAGGCTCAGCCCCAGCATTTT
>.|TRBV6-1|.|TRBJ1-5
CASSSRIDQPQHF
TGTGCCAGCAGTAGCAGGATCGATCAGCCCCAGCATTTT
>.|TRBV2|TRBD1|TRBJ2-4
CASSEVQTGAGNIQYF
TGTGCCAGCAGTGAAGTGCAGACAGGGGCGGGGAACATTCAGTACTTC
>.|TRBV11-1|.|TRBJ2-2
CASSLGFSGVTGELFF
TGTGCCAGCAGCTTAGGGTTTAGCGGTGTCACCGGGGAGCTGTTTTTT
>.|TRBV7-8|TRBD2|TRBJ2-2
CASSGRLAMATGELFF
TGTGCCAGCAGCGGACGACTAGCAATGGCCACCGGGGAGCTGTTTTTT
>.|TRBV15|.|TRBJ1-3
CATSRDATVGTGNTIYF
TGTGCCACCAGCAGAGACGCAACAGTGGGTACTGGAAACACCATATATTTT
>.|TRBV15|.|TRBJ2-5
CATSRVRGTQYF
TGTGCCACCAGCAGAGTTCGGGGGACCCAGTACTTC
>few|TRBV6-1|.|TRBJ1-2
CASSVGPQNYGYTF
TGTGCCAGCAGTGTTGGGCCCCAGAACTATGGCTACACCTTC